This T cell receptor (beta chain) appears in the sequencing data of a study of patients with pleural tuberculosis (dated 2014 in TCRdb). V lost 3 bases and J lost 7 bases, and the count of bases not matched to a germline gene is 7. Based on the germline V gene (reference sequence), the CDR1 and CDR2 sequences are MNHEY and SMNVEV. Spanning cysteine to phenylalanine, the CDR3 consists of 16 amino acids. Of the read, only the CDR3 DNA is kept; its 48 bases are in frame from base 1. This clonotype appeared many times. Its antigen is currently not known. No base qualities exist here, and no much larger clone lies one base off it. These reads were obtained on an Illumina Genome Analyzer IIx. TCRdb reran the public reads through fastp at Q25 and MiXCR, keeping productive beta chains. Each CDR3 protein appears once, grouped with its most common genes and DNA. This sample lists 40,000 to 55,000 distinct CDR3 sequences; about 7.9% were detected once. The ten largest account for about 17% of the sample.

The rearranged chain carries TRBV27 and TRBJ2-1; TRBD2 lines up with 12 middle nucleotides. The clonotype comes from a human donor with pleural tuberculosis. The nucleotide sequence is TGTGCCAGCAGTTTCCCTGATACTAGCGGGAGGAATGAGCAGTTCTTC. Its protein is CASSFPDTSGRNEQFF.